Presented here are 22 T cell receptor beta chains from one specimen sequenced in a study of T cells in Graves' hyperthyroidism and ophthalmopathy. Template material for amplifying TCR beta CDR3 regions consisted of RNA transcripts. First-round RT-PCR with HTBI primers amplified the TCR CDR3 region. TCRdb itself ran the multiplex PCR reads through MiXCR, one entry per CDR3 protein. The data show 400,000 to 450,000 distinct CDR3 sequences, with roughly 14% seen just once and approximately 13% held by the top ten. Sequences were obtained from blood. These receptors were taken from a man aged 18 to 29 with Graves' ophthalmopathy.

This clonotype appeared a few times. The rearrangement joins TRBV30 to TRBJ1-6, with TRBD1 as a possible D gene (5 bases). The CDR3 covers 15 residues. V lost 1 base and J lost 4, with 11 bases in between. The V gene's germline CDR1 is GTSNPN and CDR2 SVGIG (reference sequence). This chain's CDR3 is CAWSEPGRYNSPLHF. The DNA of the CDR3 is TGTGCCTGGAGTGAGCCGGGACGGTATAATTCACCCCTCCACTTT.

V gene TRBV7-9 combines with J gene TRBJ2-1, with 9 nucleotides matching TRBD2. The V gene end was trimmed by 0 bases and the J gene end by 5 bases; junction bases not matched to a gene: 11. The CDR3 covers 18 residues. Germline V gene sequence: CDR1 SEHNR, CDR2 FQNEAQ (reference sequence). The CDR3: CASSLAPAGGPMDNEQFF. CDR3 sequence (DNA): TGTGCCAGCAGCTTAGCTCCGGCGGGGGGGCCTATGGACAATGAGCAGTTCTTC.

This clonotype has ten or more counts. The chain uses TRBV20-1 and TRBJ1-1; the D is unclear. The V end lost 4 bases, the J end lost 4 bases, and 28 bases lay between the germline ends. Germline CDR1 and CDR2: DFQATT and SNEGSKA (reference sequence). The CDR3 runs 18 residues. CDR3 region: CSAISEEDIIRPPTEAFF. CDR3 sequence (DNA): TGCAGTGCTATAAGCGAGGAAGATATAATCCGACCACCCACTGAAGCTTTCTTT.

Details on this clonotype: This could be a read error, since a much larger clone is one nucleotide away. The V gene is TRBV7-8, the J gene TRBJ1-2; a possible D gene is TRBD1 (6 bases). The germline V gene encodes CDR1 SGHVS and CDR2 FQNEAQ. This CDR3 is 13 amino acids long. V lost 7 bases to trimming and J lost 6 bases, with 15 bases between them. CDR3: CASNSAYRDGYTF. The CDR3, as DNA: TGTGCCAGCAACTCGGCTTACAGGGATGGCTACACCTTC.

Ten or more counts support this clonotype. This chain joins TRBV20-1 and TRBJ2-1, with 13 positions matching TRBD2. The V gene's germline CDR1 is DFQATT and CDR2 SNEGSKA (reference sequence). The CDR3 consists of 15 residues. J gave up 4 bases and V 3 bases, and 3 bases lay outside the gene matches. The CDR3 protein is CSASGLAGAYNEQFF. The CDR3 bases are TGCAGTGCTAGTGGACTAGCGGGGGCATACAATGAGCAGTTCTTC.

In the case of this clonotype: One end of the junction does not line up with germline, which may come from a read error. The chain is built from TRBV12-3 or TRBV12-4 and TRBJ2-5; D gene ambiguous. This CDR3 spans 13 amino acids. Here the CDR3 reads CVSSLGIKETQYF. CDR3 DNA sequence: TGTGTCAGCAGTTTAGGGATCAAAGAGACCCAGTACTTC.

The genes are TRBV29-1 and TRBJ1-2; D uncertain. The V gene's germline CDR1 is SQVTM and CDR2 ANQGSEA. V was pared by 3 bases and J by 4 bases, with 9 bases between. The CDR3 totals 12 residues. The CDR3 spells CSVDAFSYGYTF. In DNA form, the CDR3 reads TGCAGCGTTGATGCCTTCAGCTATGGCTACACCTTC.

This clonotype was seen repeatedly, ten times or more. The genes are TRBV3-1 and TRBJ2-2; 8 positions agree with TRBD2. Trimming at V came to 10 bases and at J to 6 bases, leaving 7 bases not matched to a gene. The germline V gene encodes CDR1 LGHDT and CDR2 YNNKEL (reference sequence). The CDR3 has 13 residues. The CDR3 is CATGLAGAGELFF. CDR3 nucleotide sequence: TGTGCCACCGGACTAGCAGGGGCCGGGGAGCTGTTTTTT.

Details on this clonotype: This may be a read error: a much more frequent sequence differs by one nucleotide. This sequence joins TRBV6-1 and TRBJ2-4; D might be TRBD2 (5 bases). The CDR3 runs to 14 residues. V lost 5 bases and J 6 bases, leaving 14 bases between the germline ends. Per the germline V gene, CDR1 is MNHNS and CDR2 is SASEGT. CDR3 in amino acids: CASSFIGGGNIQYF. In DNA, the CDR3 is TGTGCCAGCAGTTTCATTGGAGGAGGAAACATTCAGTACTTC.

Worth noting for this clonotype: A much larger clone lies one base from this, so it may be a read error. The J gene is TRBJ1-5, the V gene TRBV7-3; TRBD1 matches 9 bases. The trim removed 4 bases at V and 7 bases at J, leaving 8 bases unmatched. Germline V gene sequence: CDR1 SGHTA, CDR2 FQGTGA. The CDR3 runs to 15 residues. Here the CDR3 reads CASSSHRGLWQPQHF. DNA of the CDR3: TGTGCCAGCAGCTCGCACAGGGGGCTATGGCAGCCCCAGCATTTT.

A word on this clonotype: A junction end diverges from the germline sequence, so it may reflect a read error. CDR3 in DNA: TGTGGCAGCAGCCCGGAGGTAGGAAACTATGGCTACACCTTC. It translates to CGSSPEVGNYGYTF. The gene calls are TRBV6-1 and TRBJ1-2; D gene uncertain. Germline V gene lookup returns CDR1 MNHNS and CDR2 SASEGT. CDR3 size: 14 residues.

This clonotype occurred a few times. The rearrangement links TRBV20-1 to TRBJ2-3; 9 bases are shared with TRBD1. The trim removed 4 bases at V and 3 bases at J, leaving 5 bases unmatched. The CDR3 spans 14 residues. Germline CDR1 reads DFQATT; CDR2 reads SNEGSKA (reference sequence). The CDR3 spells CSAIGTGRTDTQYF. CDR3 nucleotide sequence: TGCAGTGCTATCGGGACAGGGAGAACAGATACGCAGTATTTT.

The sample holds many counts of this clonotype. The chain couples TRBV5-1 to TRBJ2-3; 7 nucleotides agree with TRBD2. After removal of 1 base from V and 5 bases from J, the junction contained 7 bases not matched to a gene. CDR3 size: 15 residues. Germline V lookup: CDR1 SGHRS, CDR2 YFSETQ. The CDR3: CASSLTREFLDTQYF. The CDR3 DNA follows: TGCGCCAGCAGCTTGACGCGGGAGTTCTTAGATACGCAGTATTTT.

There are many counts of this clonotype. This chain links TRBV5-5 with TRBJ2-2; 9 nucleotides agree with TRBD2. The CDR3 runs 17 residues. CDR1 SGHKS and CDR2 YYEKEE come from the germline V gene (reference sequence). V shed 3 bases, J shed 4 bases, and the junction held 10 bases outside the gene matches. As DNA, the CDR3 is TGTGCCAGCAGCTCGGCGGGGACTAGCCCTAGCACCGGGGAGCTGTTTTTT. This translates into CASSSAGTSPSTGELFF.

This clonotype was found many times. The gene calls are TRBV6-1 and TRBJ1-2; D remains ambiguous. The CDR3 totals 12 residues. Trimming took off 2 bases at V and 1 base at J, with 2 bases between the two ends. CDR1 is MNHNS, CDR2 SASEGT, per germline. This CDR3 reads CASSEHNYGYTF. The CDR3 nucleotides are TGTGCCAGCAGTGAACATAACTATGGCTACACCTTC.

This clonotype was seen repeatedly, ten times or more. The V and J genes are TRBV18 and TRBJ2-7; the D call may be TRBD1 or TRBD2 (6 bases each). V shed 8 bases and J shed 7 bases, with 15 bases lying between them. CDR3 length equals 12 residues. From germline, CDR1 is KGHSH and CDR2 LQKENI. CDR3 in amino acids: CASAAGGWEQYF. DNA of the CDR3: TGTGCCAGCGCCGCCGGGGGCTGGGAGCAGTACTTC. Filled out from reference TRBV18 and TRBJ2-7, the complete variable domain reads NAGVMQNPRHLVRRRGQEARLRCSPMKGHSHVYWYRQLPEEGLKFMVYLQKENIIDESGMPKERFSAEFPKEGPSILRIQQVVRGDSAAYFCASAAGGWEQYFGPGTRLTVT.

This clonotype was seen repeatedly, ten times or more. J is TRBJ1-1 and V is TRBV12-3 or TRBV12-4; D ambiguous. The CDR3 is 13 residues long. V was shortened by 2 bases and J by 4 bases, with 8 bases between the two germline ends. This CDR3 is CASSLRWATEAFF. The CDR3 bases are TGTGCCAGCAGTTTAAGGTGGGCCACTGAAGCTTTCTTT.

This clonotype was detected many times. The CDR3 here is CSARPAETQYF. Written as DNA, the CDR3 is TGCAGTGCTAGACCTGCCGAGACCCAGTACTTC. The genes are TRBV20-1 and TRBJ2-5; D not certain. CDR1 DFQATT and CDR2 SNEGSKA come from the germline V gene (reference sequence). Trimming stripped 2 bases from V and 5 bases from J, with 6 bases between. This CDR3 has 11 amino acids.

This clonotype appeared many times. CDR3 nucleotide sequence: TGTGCCAGCAGCTCCGGGACAGCTTACCCCTATGGCTACACCTTC. Amino acid sequence: CASSSGTAYPYGYTF. The V and J genes are TRBV5-8 and TRBJ1-2; 7 bases match TRBD1. Germline trimming cut 3 bases from V and 4 bases from J; bases unmatched to any gene: 9. Per germline, CDR1 SGHTS and CDR2 YDEGEE. This CDR3 is 15 amino acids long.

The table lists this clonotype with many counts. The chain is built from TRBV2 and TRBJ2-3; 9 bases fit TRBD2. The length of the CDR3 is 14 residues. From germline, CDR1 is SNHLY and CDR2 FYNNEI. V shed 11 bases, J shed 3 bases, and the junction held 9 bases outside the gene matches. CDR3 in amino acids: CAGRTSETTDTQYF. The CDR3 DNA reads TGTGCCGGCCGGACTAGCGAGACAACAGATACGCAGTATTTT.

This clonotype was detected many times. V and J are TRBV12-3 or TRBV12-4 and TRBJ2-5, with unresolved D. The CDR3 runs to 12 residues. Deletions cut 3 bases from V and 1 base from J, with 3 bases between. The CDR3 sequence: CASSFPQETQYF. The CDR3 DNA is TGTGCCAGCAGTTTCCCCCAAGAGACCCAGTACTTC.

Many counts were recorded for this clonotype. The chain couples TRBV29-1 to TRBJ2-7; TRBD2 matches at 8 bases. The CDR3 runs 14 residues. The germline CDR1 and CDR2 sequences are SQVTM and ANQGSEA. V trimming: 3 bases; J trimming: 2 bases; junction bases outside the gene matches: 6. The chain's CDR3 is CSVEVAGGTYEQYF. CDR3 in DNA: TGCAGCGTTGAGGTGGCGGGAGGTACCTACGAGCAGTACTTC.